Presented here are 24 T cell receptor beta chains from one specimen sequenced in a study of T cells after posttransplantation cyclophosphamide. Cells defined as naive were viable CD3+CD4+ or CD3+CD8+ and CCR7+CD45RA+CD45RO-CD95-CD27+CD28+. Sequenced by immunoSEQ multiplex PCR; TCRdb stores in-frame clones only, minus some. This sample has about 16,000 clones, with roughly 94% found just once. The sequenced sample consisted of naive CD4+ T cells sorted from blood. These receptors came from a woman aged 45-59 years in good health and a related stem cell transplant donor.

V and J are TRBV5-8 and TRBJ1-5; possible D gene TRBD1, 6 bases. The CDR3 has 15 residues. The germline V gene encodes CDR1 SGHTS and CDR2 YDEGEE. Trimming took 0 bases from V and 9 from J, leaving 16 bases between them. CDR3 region: CASSLDIVRGRPQHF. CDR3 bases: TGTGCCAGCAGCTTGGACATTGTCAGGGGCAGGCCCCAGCATTTT. The full variable domain, with the rest looked up from reference TRBV5-8 and TRBJ1-5, is EAGVTQSPTHLIKTRGQQATLRCSPISGHTSVYWYQQALGLGLQFLLWYDEGEERNRGNFPPRFSGRQFPNYSSELNVNALELEDSALYLCASSLDIVRGRPQHFGDGTRLSIL.

The genes are TRBV28 and TRBJ2-7; 7 bases align to TRBD2. CDR3 length equals 16 residues. J lost 1 base, V lost 3 bases, and 9 bases had no gene match. Germline V CDR1 and CDR2: MDHEN, SYDVKM. The CDR3 region is CASSLGPLLASYEQYF. CDR3 DNA sequence: TGTGCCAGCAGTTTGGGTCCCTTACTAGCGTCCTACGAGCAGTACTTC.

The genes are TRBV30 and TRBJ2-5, with 8 bases aligning to TRBD2. V lost 3 bases to trimming and J lost 6 bases; unmatched junction nucleotides: 15. CDR1 is GTSNPN and CDR2 is SVGIG in the germline V gene (reference sequence). The CDR3 contains 16 residues. The CDR3 DNA is TGTGCCTGGAGCGGAGCGGGAGTCTGGTGGGAAAAGACCCAGTACTTC. Translating it yields CAWSGAGVWWEKTQYF.

This sequence joins TRBV7-9 and TRBJ1-1; D possibly corresponds to TRBD1 (6 bases). The CDR3 covers 15 residues. Germline V gene sequence: CDR1 SEHNR, CDR2 FQNEAQ (reference sequence). V lost 6 bases and J 2 bases, leaving 16 bases between the germline ends. Here the CDR3 reads CASRGITGFNTEAFF. The CDR3, as DNA: TGTGCCAGCAGGGGAATCACAGGGTTTAACACTGAAGCTTTCTTT. The full variable domain, completed using reference TRBV7-9 and TRBJ1-1, is DTGVSQNPRHKITKRGQNVTFRCDPISEHNRLYWYRQTLGQGPEFLTYFQNEAQLEKSRLLSDRFSAERPKGSFSTLEIQRTEQGDSAMYLCASRGITGFNTEAFFGQGTRLTVV.

The chain recombines TRBV19 with TRBJ1-4, with D perhaps matching TRBD1 (6 bases). The germline V gene has CDR1 LNHDA and CDR2 SQIVND (reference sequence). V was cut by 0 bases and J by 6 bases, with 20 bases left in between. This CDR3 contains 18 residues. The CDR3 loop is CASSIDFRGGLVDEKLFF. The CDR3 nucleotides are TGTGCCAGTAGTATAGATTTCCGAGGGGGTCTTGTGGATGAAAAACTGTTTTTT. The full variable domain, in which reference TRBV19 and TRBJ1-4 provide the parts outside the CDR3, is DGGITQSPKYLFRKEGQNVTLSCEQNLNHDAMYWYRQDPGQGLRLIYYSQIVNDFQKGDIAEGYSVSREKKESFPLTVTSAQKNPTAFYLCASSIDFRGGLVDEKLFFGSGTQLSVL.

The chain has TRBV27 and TRBJ2-3, with D perhaps matching TRBD1 (5 bases). Looked up from germline, CDR1 is MNHEY and CDR2 is SMNVEV (reference sequence). This CDR3 is built from 16 residues. Trimming pared 7 bases from V and 2 bases from J, leaving 19 bases between. Here the CDR3 reads CASTPQGPRLTDTQYF. The CDR3 DNA is TGTGCCAGCACCCCTCAGGGCCCTAGACTCACAGATACGCAGTATTTT.

The chain recombines TRBV7-3 with TRBJ2-2; 10 positions match TRBD2. Germline CDR1 SGHTA, CDR2 FQGTGA. This CDR3 is 15 amino acids long. Trimming took 2 bases from V and 5 from J; bases not matched to a gene: 2. The CDR3 sequence: CASSLPAGGTGELFF. In nucleotides, the CDR3 is TGTGCCAGCAGCTTACCAGCGGGAGGGACCGGGGAGCTGTTTTTT.

V usage is TRBV18 and J usage is TRBJ1-1, with a weak D call TRBD1 (6 bases). The ends were cut back, 6 bases at V and 4 bases at J, with 18 bases in the middle. Germline CDR1 reads KGHSH; CDR2 reads LQKENI. The CDR3 has 15 residues. CDR3 region: CASSPLQGTGTEAFF. The CDR3 DNA follows: TGTGCCAGCTCCCCATTACAGGGAACGGGCACTGAAGCTTTCTTT.

V is TRBV20-1 and J is TRBJ2-1; D not resolved. CDR3 size: 11 residues. Germline V gene data show CDR1 as DFQATT and CDR2 as SNEGSKA (reference sequence). V was trimmed by 7 bases and J by 6 bases, leaving 10 bases between them. CDR3 in amino acids: CSVRAVNEQFF. The CDR3 nucleotides are TGCAGTGTTAGGGCCGTCAATGAGCAGTTCTTC.

The chain recombines TRBV4-2 with TRBJ2-5; D is ambiguous. The assigned J gene may be wrong: the sequence end matches TRBJ2-7 better. Germline loops: CDR1 LGHNA, CDR2 YNFKEQ. The CDR3 consists of 13 residues. The DNA for the CDR3 is TGTGCCAGCAGCCAAGAATCCAGCGACGAGCAGTACTTC. It is translated as CASSQESSDEQYF.

Worth noting for this clone: A read error may account for a junction end that differs from germline. CDR3 coding DNA: TGTGCCTGGAGTGTAGGTTCACTACCGCTCTTC. Its protein is CAWSVGSLPLF. The chain combines TRBV30 with TRBJ2-1; D ambiguous. The CDR3 is 11 amino acids. Looked up from germline, CDR1 is GTSNPN and CDR2 is SVGIG (reference sequence).

The gene calls are TRBV5-1 and TRBJ2-7; 12 nucleotides match TRBD2. The CDR3 is 17 residues long. Germline V gives CDR1 SGHRS, CDR2 YFSETQ. V lost 0 bases and J lost 2; bases outside the gene matches: 6. CDR3 sequence: CASSLELAGGWAYEQYF. Written as DNA, the CDR3 is TGCGCCAGCAGCTTGGAACTAGCGGGAGGCTGGGCCTACGAGCAGTACTTC.

The chain employs TRBV11-2 and TRBJ2-1; D perhaps matches TRBD1 (6 bases). The CDR3 is 15 amino acids. Trimming removed 0 bases from V and 5 bases from J, with 11 bases in between. CDR1 and CDR2 from the germline V gene are SGHAT and FQNNGV. CDR3 DNA sequence: TGTGCCAGCAGCTTAGAGGGGGCCCACCACAATGAGCAGTTCTTC. It specifies CASSLEGAHHNEQFF.

This clone has just one count. The V and J genes are TRBV7-2 and TRBJ2-7; possibly TRBD2 for D (7 bases). The ends were cut back, 2 bases at V and 2 bases at J, with 13 bases in the middle. The CDR3 has 15 amino acids. Looked up from germline, CDR1 is SGHTA and CDR2 is FQGNSA. CDR3 nucleotide sequence: TGTGCCAGCAGCTTAATCGGGGGGCCGGCCTACGAGCAGTACTTC. It is translated as CASSLIGGPAYEQYF. The complete variable domain, with remaining parts taken from reference TRBV7-2 and TRBJ2-7, reads GAGVSQSPSNKVTEKGKDVELRCDPISGHTALYWYRQSLGQGLEFLIYFQGNSAPDKSGLPSDRFSAERTGGSVSTLTIQRTQQEDSAVYLCASSLIGGPAYEQYFGPGTRLTVT.

This clone was detected only once. The rearrangement joins TRBV6-6 to TRBJ2-7, with D possibly being TRBD2 (6 bases). CDR1 is MNHNY, CDR2 SVGAGI, per germline (reference sequence). Trimming removed 8 bases at V and 6 bases at J, with 17 bases between. The CDR3 covers 13 residues. The CDR3 sequence is CASRAGGVSEQYF. CDR3 bases: TGTGCCAGCCGGGCCGGGGGAGTGAGCGAGCAGTACTTC.

The chain is built from TRBV19 and TRBJ2-7; 9 positions agree with TRBD1. V lost 6 bases, J lost 2 bases, and 8 bases stayed unmatched. Germline CDR1 and CDR2: LNHDA and SQIVND (reference sequence). The CDR3 is 15 amino acids. The CDR3 protein is CASREPGQGTYEQYF. The CDR3 region has the DNA TGTGCCAGTAGGGAACCGGGACAGGGAACCTACGAGCAGTACTTC.

This rearrangement joins TRBV19 to TRBJ2-1, with 8 bases that match TRBD1. CDR3 length: 16 residues. In germline, CDR1 is LNHDA, CDR2 SQIVND (reference sequence). After removal of 6 bases from V and 1 base from J, the junction contained 8 bases not matched to a gene. The CDR3 DNA is TGTGCCAGTAGCCGGACAGGGATTCCTTCCTACAATGAGCAGTTCTTC. Protein: CASSRTGIPSYNEQFF.

The chain couples TRBV5-1 to TRBJ1-1; D ambiguous. V lost 1 base, J lost 6 bases, and 10 bases lay in between. CDR1 is SGHRS, CDR2 YFSETQ, per germline. The CDR3 contains 13 residues. CDR3 sequence reads: CASSLTWLSEAFF. DNA of the CDR3: TGCGCCAGCAGCTTGACGTGGCTGTCTGAAGCTTTCTTT.

This clone has just one count. V and J are TRBV11-2 and TRBJ2-1, with 7 bases aligning to TRBD1. Germline V CDR1 and CDR2: SGHAT, FQNNGV. CDR3 length: 16 residues. The J segment lost 8 bases and the V segment lost 0 bases, leaving 10 bases of the junction unmatched. CDR3 nucleotide sequence: TGTGCCAGCAGCTTAGACCTCCCGGGACAGTTGGATGAGCAGTTCTTC. Protein product: CASSLDLPGQLDEQFF.

This chain connects TRBV19 to TRBJ1-1, with TRBD1 identical over 7 bases. Unmatched junction bases numbered 9, after V lost 7 bases and J lost 7 bases. The germline V gene has CDR1 LNHDA and CDR2 SQIVND (reference sequence). This CDR3 contains 13 residues. CDR3 residues: CASKGDSIFEAFF. The CDR3 region has the DNA TGTGCCAGTAAGGGGGACAGCATCTTTGAAGCTTTCTTT. Supplemented by reference TRBV19 and TRBJ1-1, the full variable domain reads DGGITQSPKYLFRKEGQNVTLSCEQNLNHDAMYWYRQDPGQGLRLIYYSQIVNDFQKGDIAEGYSVSREKKESFPLTVTSAQKNPTAFYLCASKGDSIFEAFFGQGTRLTVV.

The chain recombines TRBV11-1 with TRBJ2-7; 8 nucleotides line up with TRBD1. Losses at the gene ends were 4 bases for V and 8 bases for J; bases not matched to a gene: 13. Germline V lookup: CDR1 SGHAT, CDR2 FQDESV (reference sequence). The CDR3 runs to 15 residues. CDR3 nucleotide sequence: TGTGCCAGCAGCTCCCGACAGGGGACGAGCGGAAAGCAGTACTTC. Its translation: CASSSRQGTSGKQYF.

V usage is TRBV27 and J usage is TRBJ1-1; no reliable D call. Germline V gives CDR1 MNHEY, CDR2 SMNVEV (reference sequence). V gave up 3 bases and J gave up 5 bases, with 13 bases separating them. The CDR3 has 14 amino acids. This CDR3 is CASSFSGLRTEAFF. The DNA of the CDR3 is TGTGCCAGCAGTTTCTCGGGGTTACGGACTGAAGCTTTCTTT.

This clone is a singleton in its sample. The genes are TRBV5-1 and TRBJ2-7; the D gene is possibly TRBD1 (6 bases). Germline V CDR1 and CDR2: SGHRS, YFSETQ. The V end was cut by 4 bases, the J end by 2 bases, with 10 bases between. The length of the CDR3 is 13 residues. The chain's CDR3 is CASSPQGTYEQYF. CDR3 DNA sequence: TGCGCCAGCAGCCCCCAGGGGACCTACGAGCAGTACTTC.

The V gene is TRBV5-4, the J gene TRBJ2-5, with TRBD1 as a possible D gene (6 bases). CDR3 length: 14 amino acids. The germline V and J ends were trimmed by 0 bases and 1 base, with 7 bases remaining between them. Germline V gives CDR1 SGHNT, CDR2 YYREEE (reference sequence). The CDR3 DNA follows: TGTGCCAGCAGCTTGGCCAGGGGCCAAGAGACCCAGTACTTC. Translating it yields CASSLARGQETQYF.